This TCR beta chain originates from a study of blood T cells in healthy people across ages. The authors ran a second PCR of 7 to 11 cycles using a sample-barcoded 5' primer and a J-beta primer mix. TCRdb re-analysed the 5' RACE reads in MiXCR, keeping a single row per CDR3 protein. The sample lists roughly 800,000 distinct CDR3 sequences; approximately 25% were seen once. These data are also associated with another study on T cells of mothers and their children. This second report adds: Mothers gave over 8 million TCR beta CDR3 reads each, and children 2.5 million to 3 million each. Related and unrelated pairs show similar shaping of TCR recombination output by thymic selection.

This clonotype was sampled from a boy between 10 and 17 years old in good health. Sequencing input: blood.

CDR3 region: CASRQTSNTEAFF. The DNA for the CDR3 is TGTGCCAGCAGACAGACATCGAACACTGAAGCTTTCTTT. The chain couples TRBV2 to TRBJ1-1; the D is unclear. The V end lost 6 bases, the J end lost 1 base, and 9 bases lay between the germline ends. CDR1 is SNHLY, CDR2 FYNNEI, per germline. The CDR3 loop spans 13 amino acids.